The 17 T cell receptor beta chains below come from one sample, sequenced in a study of a mutant IDH1 vaccine in newly diagnosed glioma. Some clones are missing from TCRdb's copy, which holds only in-frame ones; the method was immunoSEQ multiplex PCR. The sample lists 50,000 to 70,000 clones; 83% were seen once. The time point denotes: week 47, end of study. Vaccine doses each comprised 300 ug of mutant IDH1 20-mer peptide, with topical imiquimod. Their antigen targets remain unknown. The sequencing here drew on PBMCs, taken from a glioma patient whose treatment included an IDH1 peptide vaccine. The receptors stem from a woman between 50 and 59 years old with glioma.

J is TRBJ1-2 and V is TRBV5-8; a possible D gene is TRBD1 (6 bases). The V gene lost 4 bases and the J gene lost 8 bases, with 21 bases spanning the gap. The CDR3 is 15 residues long. Looked up from germline, CDR1 is SGHTS and CDR2 is YDEGEE. This CDR3 is CASSPPQGKYDGYTF. CDR3 DNA sequence: TGTGCCAGCAGCCCACCTCAGGGGAAATACGACGGCTACACCTTC.

The rearrangement joins TRBV6-6 to TRBJ1-5; TRBD1 matches 10 bases. V lost 10 bases, J lost 3 bases, and 6 bases stayed unmatched. CDR3 size: 14 residues. CDR1 MNHNY and CDR2 SVGAGI come from the germline V gene (reference sequence). This CDR3 is CATETGGLNQPQHF. The CDR3 DNA follows: TGTGCCACAGAGACAGGGGGCCTCAATCAGCCCCAGCATTTT.

CDR3 DNA sequence: TGTGCCGCTACCTCCGACCGTTTGAACACTGAAGCTTTCTTT. Protein: CAATSDRLNTEAFF. The chain joins TRBV19 to TRBJ1-1, with D unresolved. The CDR3 has 14 amino acids. With 11 bases removed from V and 0 bases from J, the gap between germline ends came to 16 bases. The germline V gene encodes CDR1 LNHDA and CDR2 SQIVND (reference sequence).

This chain joins TRBV11-2 and TRBJ1-1; the match to TRBD1 covers 7 bases. The germline CDR1 and CDR2 sequences are SGHAT and FQNNGV. The CDR3 has 13 residues. V dropped 6 bases and J dropped 7; count of bases not matched to a gene: 8. As DNA, the CDR3 is TGTGCCAGCAGTCGTCATGGACAGGATGAAGCTTTCTTT. It translates to CASSRHGQDEAFF.

This sequence joins TRBV7-2 and TRBJ2-3; the D is unclear. V lost 6 bases and J lost 3, with 7 bases in between. There are 12 residues in the CDR3. CDR1 is SGHTA, CDR2 FQGNSA, per germline. The CDR3 region has the DNA TGTGCCAGCAGTTTGGGGACAGATACGCAGTATTTT. This translates into CASSLGTDTQYF.

The chain recombines TRBV7-9 with TRBJ2-3; perhaps TRBD1 as D (5 bases). Trimming took off 11 bases at V and 0 bases at J, with 6 bases between the two ends. The CDR3 has 11 amino acids. The germline CDR1 and CDR2 sequences are SEHNR and FQNEAQ (reference sequence). CDR3 nucleotide sequence: TGTGCCGGGGCGAGCACAGATACGCAGTATTTT. Its protein product is CAGASTDTQYF.

The genes are TRBV2 and TRBJ2-1; weak D call: TRBD1 (6 bases). Germline V gene sequence: CDR1 SNHLY, CDR2 FYNNEI. This CDR3 is 16 amino acids long. Trimming cost V 5 bases and J 4 bases, with 18 bases left between them. The CDR3 protein is CASSFQGLGTYNEQFF. The CDR3 region has the DNA TGTGCCAGCAGTTTCCAGGGTCTAGGGACATACAATGAGCAGTTCTTC.

The gene calls are TRBV6-1 and TRBJ2-2; D perhaps matches TRBD1 (6 bases). Germline lookup yields CDR1 MNHNS and CDR2 SASEGT. V was trimmed by 3 bases and J by 5 bases, leaving 13 bases between them. This CDR3 is built from 15 residues. The CDR3 is CASSDDRWRTGELFF. CDR3 DNA: TGTGCCAGCAGTGACGACAGGTGGAGGACCGGGGAGCTGTTTTTT.

The V gene is TRBV19, the J gene TRBJ2-1; 13 bases align to TRBD2. This CDR3 spans 15 amino acids. CDR1 and CDR2 from the germline V gene are LNHDA and SQIVND (reference sequence). The J segment lost 10 bases and the V segment lost 5 bases, leaving 8 bases of the junction unmatched. Written as DNA, the CDR3 is TGTGCCAGTAGTCTCACCGGACTAGCGGGGGCGGAGCAGTTCTTC. It codes for CASSLTGLAGAEQFF.

The rearrangement joins TRBV25-1 to TRBJ2-7; D might be TRBD1 (6 bases). The CDR3 has 14 residues. Per germline, CDR1 MGHDK and CDR2 SYGVNS. V gave up 4 bases and J gave up 6 bases, with 16 bases separating them. CDR3 sequence: CASSVTQGLGEQYF. The DNA of the CDR3 is TGTGCCAGCAGTGTGACACAGGGATTGGGCGAGCAGTACTTC.

The CDR3 nucleotides are TGCGCCAGTCTCCGGGCCTCACCCAGCACAGATACGCAGTATTTT. Translation: CASLRASPSTDTQYF. The J gene is TRBJ2-3, the V gene TRBV10-2; D gene uncertain. V was trimmed by 9 bases and J by 0 bases, leaving 16 bases between them. This CDR3 is built from 15 residues. Germline lookup yields CDR1 WSHSY and CDR2 SAAADI.

This rearrangement joins TRBV7-8 to TRBJ2-2; 7 nucleotides agree with TRBD2. Germline CDR1 SGHVS, CDR2 FQNEAQ. The CDR3 length is 15 residues. V shed 5 bases and J 5 bases; nucleotides not matched to a gene: 8. CDR3 DNA sequence: TGTGCCAGCAGCATCACGGGGGGAGGGACCGGGGAGCTGTTTTTT. Translating gives CASSITGGGTGELFF. Variable domain in full (rest from reference TRBV7-8 and TRBJ2-2): GAGVSQSPRYKVAKRGQDVALRCDPISGHVSLFWYQQALGQGPEFLTYFQNEAQLDKSGLPSDRFFAERPEGSVSTLKIQRTQQEDSAVYLCASSITGGGTGELFFGEGSRLTVL.

This chain connects TRBV7-6 to TRBJ1-1; D is unclear. V gave up 5 bases and J gave up 0 bases, with 13 bases separating them. The CDR3 runs to 15 residues. CDR1 is SGHVS and CDR2 is FNYEAQ in the germline V gene. The CDR3 DNA sequence: TGTGCCAGCAGCCCCTGGGCAGTCTTGAACACTGAAGCTTTCTTT. Its protein product is CASSPWAVLNTEAFF.

This clone was picked up one time. This chain uses TRBV5-6 with TRBJ2-5; D is unclear. Per the germline V gene, CDR1 is SGHDT and CDR2 is YYEEEE. Between the trimmed V and J ends, which lost 4 bases and 3 bases, there was a span of 10 bases. This CDR3 comprises 13 residues. CDR3 sequence reads: CASSPNVEETQYF. CDR3 coding DNA: TGTGCCAGCAGCCCCAATGTGGAAGAGACCCAGTACTTC.

This sequence joins TRBV2 and TRBJ1-5; D is ambiguous. This CDR3 region has 15 residues. The germline V gene has CDR1 SNHLY and CDR2 FYNNEI. Between the trimmed V and J ends, which lost 1 base and 0 bases, there was a span of 7 bases. The CDR3 protein is CASSEDSISNQPQHF. CDR3 coding DNA: TGTGCCAGCAGTGAAGACAGTATTAGCAATCAGCCCCAGCATTTT. The full variable domain, its missing parts supplied by reference TRBV2 and TRBJ1-5, is EPEVTQTPSHQVTQMGQEVILRCVPISNHLYFYWYRQILGQKVEFLVSFYNNEISEKSEIFDDQFSVERPDGSNFTLKIRSTKLEDSAMYFCASSEDSISNQPQHFGDGTRLSIL.

In DNA, the CDR3 is TGTGCCAGCAGTTACTCGACCAACACTGAAGCTTTCTTT. Protein: CASSYSTNTEAFF. The chain is built from TRBV6-5 and TRBJ1-1; D unresolved. Deletions cut 0 bases from V and 2 bases from J, with 4 bases between. Germline V gives CDR1 MNHEY, CDR2 SVGAGI. CDR3 length: 13 residues.

The chain combines TRBV7-9 with TRBJ2-5, with TRBD2 matching over 8 bases. The J segment lost 3 bases and the V segment lost 5 bases, leaving 2 bases of the junction unmatched. The CDR3 has 13 residues. Germline V gene data show CDR1 as SEHNR and CDR2 as FQNEAQ (reference sequence). This CDR3 is CASSGGLEETQYF. The CDR3 DNA is TGTGCCAGCAGCGGGGGACTAGAAGAGACCCAGTACTTC.